The source of this T cell receptor beta chain is a study of blood T cell repertoires in COVID-19 (dated by TCRdb to the early 2020s). Broadly, across the study: Samples covering the acute and convalescent phases of COVID-19 were provided by collaborators in the United States, Italy and Spain. The prospective study material was composed of cDNA or gDNA derived from T cells, B-cell-depleted T cells, or PBMCs. Deeply sampled blood TCRbeta repertoires from subjects exposed to, actively infected with, or recovered from COVID-19 were included in the dataset. The repertoires were released in a freely available public database intended as a resource for research on the immune response to SARS-CoV-2. The samples were drawn from the first 160 participants of the ongoing ImmuneRACE study and from 950 to 1,500 subjects provided by 6 global collaborators. Sample metadata almost always included a de-identified subject ID, COVID-19 status, age in years and sex. HLA class I and class II types, where available, came from metadata supplied by the sample provider rather than from assay-based typing. Overall study results and their limits: How much clinical and demographic metadata was included differed by source and by participant, and the metadata was provided uncurated.

TCRbeta CDR3 regions were amplified from genomic DNA using the immunoSEQ Assay, a bias-controlled multiplex PCR. In the paper's pipeline: Within the assay, amplification of reference gene primers was used to estimate how many nucleated cells each sample contained. To quantify the absolute abundance of each unique TCRbeta CDR3 rearrangement, sequence reads were collapsed and filtered. Productive Simpson clonality was computed per sample as the square root of Simpson's diversity index over productive rearrangements. The table was pulled from immuneACCESS by TCRdb, which kept in-frame rearrangements only. Such tables lose some clones; where checked, under half of the loss comes from unresolved V genes, and the rest has no known cause. That table gives V, J and clone size, and the DNA gave D and trimming. The sample yields 230,000 or so clones; about 85% were counted once. The top ten clones comprise roughly 6.7% of the sample.

Relative to germline, V is missing 2 bases and J is missing 10 bases, with 4 bases of the junction outside any gene match. Based on the germline V gene (reference sequence), the CDR1 and CDR2 sequences are WNHNN and SYGVQD. The CDR3 runs 14 residues from the cysteine to the phenylalanine. The CDR3 DNA has 42 bases and is translated from base 1. With respect to this clone: Its antigen target is currently unknown. Base-call qualities are not available, and no considerably larger clone is one nucleotide away.

In the prospective study, participants were roughly 18 to 89 years old, resided in 24 geographic areas of the United States, and were enrolled through a virtual design. Cohort assignment in the prospective study relied on participant-reported clinical history from a screening survey and a study questionnaire. Exposed participants were defined as having been in contact with someone with a PCR-confirmed or clinician-diagnosed COVID-19 case within 2 weeks of study entry. Each participant in the prospective study had whole blood, serum and a nasopharyngeal or oropharyngeal swab collected by mobile phlebotomists. Additional blood draws and questionnaires over an approximately two-month period could optionally be provided by prospective study participants. Before DNA extraction, prospective study blood samples were shipped either frozen or at room temperature.

Specimen: PBMCs or T cells enriched from blood (not recorded which). The chain is made from TRBV10-1 and TRBJ2-4; 11 bases in the junction line up with TRBD2. This TCR was sampled from a woman aged 45-65 years who had been exposed to COVID-19. DNA sequence: TGCGCCAGCAGTGAGACTAGCGGGGGCCTTATTCAGTACTTC. Translated, it reads CASSETSGGLIQYF.